These T cell receptor beta chains were read from a single sample in a study of blood T cells in healthy people across ages. TCRdb ran MiXCR on the 5' RACE reads and lists one entry per CDR3 protein. In the table there are about 810,000 distinct CDR3 sequences, 36% of which are singletons. The sequenced sample consisted of blood. Every receptor here comes from a man younger than 30 in good health. CDR3s include the opening cysteine and the closing phenylalanine or tryptophan. D genes are given only for firm matches. Rows give clone size only sometimes, using once, few, many, or a class for an expanded clone.

clone size: few; V gene: TRBV4-2; CDR3 length: 15; J gene: TRBJ2-1; D gene: NA; CDR3 DNA: TGTGCCAGCAGCCAACCGGGGGAGTCCTACAATGAGCAGTTCTTC; CDR3 protein: CASSQPGESYNEQFF
clone size: NA; V gene: TRBV10-3; CDR3 length: 15; J gene: TRBJ2-2; D gene: NA; CDR3 DNA: TGTGCCATCGGGTGGGGCCAAGGCTCGACCGCGGAGCTGTTTTTT; CDR3 protein: CAIGWGQGSTAELFF
clone size: NA; V gene: TRBV20-1; CDR3 length: 14; J gene: TRBJ2-5; D gene: TRBD2; CDR3 DNA: TGCAGTGCTTTCTCCTTAGCGGGAGGAGAGACCCAGTACTTC; CDR3 protein: CSAFSLAGGETQYF
clone size: NA; V gene: TRBV4-3; CDR3 length: 17; J gene: TRBJ2-2; D gene: NA; CDR3 DNA: TGCGCCAGCAGCGTATATAGGGGTCAGTCGAACACCGGGGAGCTGTTTTTT; CDR3 protein: CASSVYRGQSNTGELFF
clone size: NA; V gene: TRBV5-1; CDR3 length: 15; J gene: TRBJ1-4; D gene: NA; CDR3 DNA: TGCGCCAGCAGCTTGGGCTGGGGCGCAAATGAAAAACTGTTTTTT; CDR3 protein: CASSLGWGANEKLFF
clone size: NA; V gene: TRBV6-2/TRBV6-3; CDR3 length: 13; J gene: TRBJ1-2; D gene: NA; CDR3 DNA: TGTGCCAGCAGTTACGGGGCAACCTATGGCTACACCTTC; CDR3 protein: CASSYGATYGYTF
clone size: NA; V gene: TRBV11-1; CDR3 length: 15; J gene: TRBJ2-1; D gene: NA; CDR3 DNA: TGTGCCAGCAGTCACCCTTCAACAGGACACAATGAGCAGTTCTTC; CDR3 protein: CASSHPSTGHNEQFF
clone size: NA; V gene: TRBV19; CDR3 length: 14; J gene: TRBJ2-1; D gene: NA; CDR3 DNA: TGTGCCAGTACCGGCCTTGGGACAATCAATGAGCAGTTCTTC; CDR3 protein: CASTGLGTINEQFF
clone size: NA; V gene: TRBV12-3/TRBV12-4; CDR3 length: 15; J gene: TRBJ1-5; D gene: NA; CDR3 DNA: TGTGCCAGCAGTTTGGGCAGGGCCGGCAATCAGCCCCAGCATTTT; CDR3 protein: CASSLGRAGNQPQHF
clone size: NA; V gene: TRBV7-2; CDR3 length: 14; J gene: TRBJ2-1; D gene: NA; CDR3 DNA: TGTGCCAGCAGCCTTGACAGACTCGACAATGAGCAGTTCTTC; CDR3 protein: CASSLDRLDNEQFF
clone size: NA; V gene: TRBV11-1; CDR3 length: 13; J gene: TRBJ2-4; D gene: NA; CDR3 DNA: TGTGCCAGCAGCTACGACTGGGGGAACATTCAGTACTTC; CDR3 protein: CASSYDWGNIQYF
clone size: NA; V gene: TRBV18; CDR3 length: 17; J gene: TRBJ2-3; D gene: TRBD2; CDR3 DNA: TGTGCCAGCTCACCACCGATAGCGGGGGGCCTCACAGATACGCAGTATTTT; CDR3 protein: CASSPPIAGGLTDTQYF
clone size: NA; V gene: TRBV27; CDR3 length: 17; J gene: TRBJ1-2; D gene: TRBD1; CDR3 DNA: TGTGCCACGGGGGAGACAGGGAACTTGCTAGCTAACTATGGCTACACCTTC; CDR3 protein: CATGETGNLLANYGYTF
clone size: NA; V gene: TRBV20-1; CDR3 length: 13; J gene: TRBJ1-2; D gene: TRBD1; CDR3 DNA: TGCAGTGCACCAGGGGGGACGGTCTATGGCTACACCTTC; CDR3 protein: CSAPGGTVYGYTF
clone size: NA; V gene: TRBV5-6; CDR3 length: 12; J gene: TRBJ2-1; D gene: NA; CDR3 DNA: TGTGCCAGCAGCCCCGGAGGGCTTGAGCAGTTCTTC; CDR3 protein: CASSPGGLEQFF
clone size: NA; V gene: TRBV20-1; CDR3 length: 15; J gene: TRBJ2-1; D gene: NA; CDR3 DNA: TGCAGTGCTCCCCGGACTACCTCGGGCTACAATGAGCAGTTCTTC; CDR3 protein: CSAPRTTSGYNEQFF
clone size: NA; V gene: TRBV9; CDR3 length: 12; J gene: TRBJ2-3; D gene: NA; CDR3 DNA: TGTACCAGCAGCCCCAATACAGATACGCAGTATTTT; CDR3 protein: CTSSPNTDTQYF
clone size: NA; V gene: TRBV5-1; CDR3 length: 14; J gene: TRBJ1-2; D gene: NA; CDR3 DNA: TGCGCCAGCAGAAAACAGGGTTCCGACTATGGCTACACCTTC; CDR3 protein: CASRKQGSDYGYTF
clone size: NA; V gene: TRBV5-5; CDR3 length: 14; J gene: TRBJ2-1; D gene: TRBD2; CDR3 DNA: TGTGCCAGCACCCCGGCCCCGGGGGGGTATGAGCAGTTCTTC; CDR3 protein: CASTPAPGGYEQFF
clone size: NA; V gene: TRBV12-3/TRBV12-4; CDR3 length: 15; J gene: TRBJ1-5; D gene: NA; CDR3 DNA: TGTGCCAGCAGCCGCAGACAGACTGATAATCAGCCCCAGCATTTT; CDR3 protein: CASSRRQTDNQPQHF
clone size: many; V gene: TRBV2; CDR3 length: 17; J gene: TRBJ2-3; D gene: TRBD2; CDR3 DNA: TGTGCCAGCAGTAAGACTAGCGAGCAGGCTATCACAGATACGCAGTATTTT; CDR3 protein: CASSKTSEQAITDTQYF
clone size: NA; V gene: TRBV20-1; CDR3 length: 15; J gene: TRBJ2-7; D gene: TRBD1; CDR3 DNA: TGCAGTGCTAGGATAAGGGACAGACCATCCTACGAGCAGTACTTC; CDR3 protein: CSARIRDRPSYEQYF
clone size: few; V gene: TRBV2; CDR3 length: 14; J gene: TRBJ2-4; D gene: NA; CDR3 DNA: TGTGCCAGCAGTGCCCTTAAGGGGGGAGACATTCAGTACTTC; CDR3 protein: CASSALKGGDIQYF
clone size: few; V gene: TRBV7-2; CDR3 length: 15; J gene: TRBJ2-2; D gene: NA; CDR3 DNA: TGTGCCAGTAGCTTAATGAAGGGCAGACACGGGGAGCTGTTTTTT; CDR3 protein: CASSLMKGRHGELFF
clone size: NA; V gene: TRBV5-5; CDR3 length: 16; J gene: TRBJ2-1; D gene: TRBD2; CDR3 DNA: TGTGCCAGCAGCACCCAGCGGGGGGGCCGACGGAATGAGCAGTTCTTC; CDR3 protein: CASSTQRGGRRNEQFF
clone size: NA; V gene: TRBV16; CDR3 length: 16; J gene: TRBJ2-7; D gene: TRBD1; CDR3 DNA: TGTGCCAGCAGCCAGGCGACCCGGGACAGGGTCCACGAGCAGTACTTC; CDR3 protein: CASSQATRDRVHEQYF
clone size: NA; V gene: TRBV10-3; CDR3 length: 12; J gene: TRBJ1-1; D gene: NA; CDR3 DNA: TGTGCCATCAGGGAGGAGGGGACTGGAGCTTTCTTT; CDR3 protein: CAIREEGTGAFF
clone size: NA; V gene: TRBV7-2; CDR3 length: 16; J gene: TRBJ1-3; D gene: NA; CDR3 DNA: TGTGCCAGCAGCTTAGGAGGGCGGGGTTTAGGAAACACCATATATTTT; CDR3 protein: CASSLGGRGLGNTIYF
clone size: many; V gene: TRBV10-3; CDR3 length: 14; J gene: TRBJ2-5; D gene: NA; CDR3 DNA: TGTGCCATCAGTTCCTACAGGGAGAAAGAGACCCAGTACTTC; CDR3 protein: CAISSYREKETQYF
clone size: NA; V gene: TRBV6-5; CDR3 length: 16; J gene: TRBJ2-5; D gene: TRBD1; CDR3 DNA: TGTGCCAGCAAAAAAGTATGGGGACAGTACCAAGAGACCCAGTACTTC; CDR3 protein: CASKKVWGQYQETQYF
clone size: many; V gene: TRBV20-1; CDR3 length: 16; J gene: TRBJ2-2; D gene: TRBD1; CDR3 DNA: TGCAGTGCCGAAGACCGGGACAGGGGAGAAACCGGGGAGCTGTTTTTT; CDR3 protein: CSAEDRDRGETGELFF
clone size: once; V gene: TRBV20-1; CDR3 length: 14; J gene: TRBJ1-2; D gene: NA; CDR3 DNA: TGCAGTGCTAGAGACTGGGGAATCGGGGAGGGCTACACCTTC; CDR3 protein: CSARDWGIGEGYTF
clone size: many; V gene: TRBV6-5; CDR3 length: 14; J gene: TRBJ2-1; D gene: NA; CDR3 DNA: TGTGCCAGCAGTCCTTCACTTAGCGGAAATGAGCAGTTCTTC; CDR3 protein: CASSPSLSGNEQFF
clone size: once; V gene: TRBV20-1; CDR3 length: 12; J gene: TRBJ2-4; D gene: NA; CDR3 DNA: TGCAGTGGGAGAGGGCAGAAAAACATTCAGTACTTC; CDR3 protein: CSGRGQKNIQYF
clone size: few; V gene: TRBV7-8; CDR3 length: 14; J gene: TRBJ2-7; D gene: NA; CDR3 DNA: TGTGCCAGCAGCGTCCGGGACATCTCCTACGAGCAGTACTTC; CDR3 protein: CASSVRDISYEQYF
clone size: NA; V gene: TRBV6-5; CDR3 length: 14; J gene: TRBJ2-3; D gene: NA; CDR3 DNA: TGTGCCAGCAGTCCAGTGTGGGCCCCAGATACGCAGTATTTT; CDR3 protein: CASSPVWAPDTQYF
clone size: few; V gene: TRBV29-1; CDR3 length: 12; J gene: TRBJ2-7; D gene: TRBD2; CDR3 DNA: TGCAGCGCCGGGAGACTAGCAACTGAGCAGTACTTC; CDR3 protein: CSAGRLATEQYF
clone size: NA; V gene: TRBV30; CDR3 length: 11; J gene: TRBJ1-2; D gene: NA; CDR3 DNA: TGTGCCTGGAGTGACGACGGTGGCTACACCTTC; CDR3 protein: CAWSDDGGYTF
clone size: few; V gene: TRBV27; CDR3 length: 18; J gene: TRBJ2-3; D gene: TRBD2; CDR3 DNA: TGTGCCAGCAGTTTATCGTGGTTGGCGGGGGGGAGCACAGATACGCAGTATTTT; CDR3 protein: CASSLSWLAGGSTDTQYF
clone size: NA; V gene: TRBV12-5; CDR3 length: 13; J gene: TRBJ1-1; D gene: NA; CDR3 DNA: TGTGCTAGTGGTTCCCAAGGTCCGGATGAAGCTTTCTTT; CDR3 protein: CASGSQGPDEAFF
clone size: NA; V gene: TRBV6-2/TRBV6-3; CDR3 length: 13; J gene: TRBJ1-2; D gene: NA; CDR3 DNA: TGTGCCAGCAGTTACTCATTGGTTAATGGCTACACCTTC; CDR3 protein: CASSYSLVNGYTF
clone size: many; V gene: TRBV12-3/TRBV12-4; CDR3 length: 14; J gene: TRBJ2-5; D gene: TRBD2; CDR3 DNA: TGTGCCAGCAGTTTAGGGGGGGGTAAAGAGACCCAGTACTTC; CDR3 protein: CASSLGGGKETQYF
clone size: few; V gene: TRBV20-1; CDR3 length: 15; J gene: TRBJ2-7; D gene: TRBD1; CDR3 DNA: TGCAGTGCTAGAGATAGGGGGACAGGGGGATACGAGCAGTACTTC; CDR3 protein: CSARDRGTGGYEQYF
clone size: few; V gene: TRBV6-2/TRBV6-3; CDR3 length: 13; J gene: TRBJ1-2; D gene: NA; CDR3 DNA: TGTGCCAGCGGAGATGACAGCCCCTATGGCTACACCTTC; CDR3 protein: CASGDDSPYGYTF
clone size: NA; V gene: TRBV29-1; CDR3 length: 11; J gene: TRBJ1-2; D gene: NA; CDR3 DNA: TGCAGCGTTGAAAGTAGTTATGGCTACACCTTC; CDR3 protein: CSVESSYGYTF
clone size: NA; V gene: TRBV12-3/TRBV12-4; CDR3 length: 13; J gene: TRBJ2-1; D gene: NA; CDR3 DNA: TGTGCCAGCACCTCACTACGCCAAGAGACCCAGTTCTTC; CDR3 protein: CASTSLRQETQFF
clone size: NA; V gene: TRBV20-1; CDR3 length: 15; J gene: TRBJ1-5; D gene: TRBD1; CDR3 DNA: TGCAGTGCTAGCGTGGGACAGTATAGCAATCAGCCCCAGCATTTT; CDR3 protein: CSASVGQYSNQPQHF
clone size: NA; V gene: TRBV20-1; CDR3 length: 13; J gene: TRBJ1-2; D gene: TRBD1; CDR3 DNA: TGCAGTTCTGACGGACAGGGCGACGGGGGCTACACCTTC; CDR3 protein: CSSDGQGDGGYTF
clone size: few; V gene: TRBV9; CDR3 length: 16; J gene: TRBJ2-7; D gene: NA; CDR3 DNA: TGTGCCAGCAGCGCCCACGAGGGCCCTGGGAAATACGAGCAGTACTTC; CDR3 protein: CASSAHEGPGKYEQYF
clone size: many; V gene: TRBV7-6; CDR3 length: 14; J gene: TRBJ2-1; D gene: NA; CDR3 DNA: TGTGCCAGCAGCTTCTTGTTGGGGGACAATGAGCAGTTCTTC; CDR3 protein: CASSFLLGDNEQFF
clone size: NA; V gene: TRBV12-3/TRBV12-4; CDR3 length: 13; J gene: TRBJ1-2; D gene: NA; CDR3 DNA: TGTGCCAGCAGTTTCGGGACGGTCTATGGCTACACCTTC; CDR3 protein: CASSFGTVYGYTF
clone size: NA; V gene: TRBV6-2/TRBV6-3; CDR3 length: 17; J gene: TRBJ2-5; D gene: TRBD2; CDR3 DNA: TGTGCCAGCAGTTATTTGCCGGGGGGTACTTACCAAGAGACCCAGTACTTC; CDR3 protein: CASSYLPGGTYQETQYF
clone size: many; V gene: TRBV12-3/TRBV12-4; CDR3 length: 14; J gene: TRBJ1-1; D gene: NA; CDR3 DNA: TGTGCCAGCAGCTTAAGCCCTGGGAACACTGAAGCTTTCTTT; CDR3 protein: CASSLSPGNTEAFF
clone size: NA; V gene: TRBV3-1; CDR3 length: 16; J gene: TRBJ2-1; D gene: NA; CDR3 DNA: TGTGCCAGCAGCCAAGAGTTTACCGGTAGCTACAATGAGCAGTTCTTC; CDR3 protein: CASSQEFTGSYNEQFF